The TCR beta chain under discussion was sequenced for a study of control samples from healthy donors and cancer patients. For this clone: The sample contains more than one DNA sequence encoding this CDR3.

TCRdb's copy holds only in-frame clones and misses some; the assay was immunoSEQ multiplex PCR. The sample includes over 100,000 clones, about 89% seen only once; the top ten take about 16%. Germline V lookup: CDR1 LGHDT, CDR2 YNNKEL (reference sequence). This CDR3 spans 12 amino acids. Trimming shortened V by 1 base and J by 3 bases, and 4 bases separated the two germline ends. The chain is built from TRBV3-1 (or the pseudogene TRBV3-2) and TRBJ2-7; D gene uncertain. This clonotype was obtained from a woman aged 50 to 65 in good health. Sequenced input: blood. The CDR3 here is CASSQVGYEQYF. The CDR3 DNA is TGTGCCAGCAGCCAAGTAGGCTACGAGCAGTACTTC.